The entry below gives a single T cell receptor (beta chain) sequence along with its context. The target of this receptor is not known. Base qualities are missing; no much larger clone stands one base away. This sample was included in a study of cytomegalovirus exposure and HLA in healthy donors (TCRdb year 2017). At the level of the whole study: An earlier analysis of approximately 640 of the donors reported approximately 300 Gb of sequence data and some 120 million unique TCR beta sequences from about 180 million T cells. A later genetic analysis used genome-wide SNP genotypes for about 55% of the 666 donors, treating that subset as a discovery cohort. The study combined high-throughput TCR immunosequencing, statistical association of individual TCRs with disease status, and machine learning to predict cytomegalovirus infection status. A separate validation cohort of about 110 different subjects was used in addition to the roughly 720-subject first cohort. Alongside the repertoire data, information on donor age, sex, ethnicity and CMV serostatus was compiled. Rather than drawing on any new phenotypic data, the later analysis identified candidate immune exposures from TCR beta sequences and the way those sequences occurred across donors. The genetic ancestry cluster associated with self-reported Caucasian donors included about 84% of the roughly 400 genotyped donors. The study profiled the T cell repertoires of 550 to 700 subjects by immunosequencing and related them to cytomegalovirus serostatus. Among a few hundred genotyped donors of the cohort, an average of about 240,000 unique TCR beta nucleotide sequences were sequenced per donor, 15% to 20% of them non-productive. Roughly 300 gigabases of sequencing data and 75 million to 85 million unique TCR sequences made up an early release that covered over 550 HLA-typed donors. To study patterns of TCR occurrence, a later analysis re-analyzed previously published TCR beta repertoires from 600 to 750 donors and added high-resolution HLA genotyping. The aim of the study was to test whether cataloging public T cell receptors could identify signatures of past pathogen exposure. Typing coverage varied by locus: 629-630 donors for A, B, C, DRB1 and DQB1; approximately 520 for DQA1; more than 600 for DPA1; roughly 450 for DPB1. Roughly 5 DR-DQ haplotypes were handled as single units for association and clustering, since linkage in the cohort was strong. Both class I and class II loci were covered by HLA typing, at four-digit resolution. To decide whether each TCR beta V gene segment behaved as functional or pseudogenic, an earlier analysis of some 600 of the donors relied on high-throughput TCR beta sequencing. All discovery cohort repertoires had been generated on a single sequencing platform.

The CDR3 goes from the cysteine to the phenylalanine over 14 residues. The kept DNA is CDR3 alone, 42 bases in frame from the first base. Trimming costs V 0 bases and J 4 bases, and their ends lie 11 bases apart. CDR1 and CDR2 are read off the germline V gene (reference sequence) as GTSNPN and SVGIG. Overall results and qualifications from the work: While some public TCRs were present in many individuals, most TCR sequences turned up only very rarely across donors. An earlier analysis of some 590 of the donors showed that most TCR beta V segments appeared in productive rearrangements either about 90% or about 30% of the time, which broadly matched IMGT annotations. Several of the top co-occurrence clusters appeared to be linked to parvovirus B19, influenza, CMV and Epstein-Barr virus, according to a later analysis. In a later analysis, HLA-associated TCR beta chains showed more clonal expansion and lower generation probabilities than non-associated chains that were equally common. In a later analysis, TCR association rates were found to vary across HLA loci, with the most associated TCRs seen for DRB1 alleles and the fewest for HLA-C alleles. The classifier was reported to diagnose cytomegalovirus status with high specificity and sensitivity in both the original and validation cohorts. In a later genetic analysis, fewer N-insertions in productive TCRs were reported among donors in an Asian-associated ancestry cluster than the 666-donor mean. At a false discovery rate of 0.05, a later analysis linked around 15,000 TCR beta sequences to specific HLA alleles. A cluster of highly shared sequence variants was judged likely to represent a technical artifact of the sequencing pipeline. An association between a missense DCLRE1C variant and V-gene and J-gene trimming of TCR beta chains was found in a later genetic analysis and replicated in an independent cohort. Assigning TCR associations to individual alleles was difficult when HLA alleles, especially DR and DQ, strongly co-occurred. A later analysis found that most CMV-associated TCR beta chains appeared HLA-restricted, with HLA associations seemingly driven largely by CMV exposure. Over 15 rarely observed V segments, including chromosome 9 orphons, were excluded from the earlier analysis of approximately 600 of the donors because counts were too low. The study listed 150 to 200 TCR beta chains as associated with cytomegalovirus. Some IMGT-functional V segments, including TRBV6-2 and TRBV6-3, could not be told apart with the 87-base-pair reads, so those segments were excluded. Linkage disequilibrium might explain the correlated functional status among segregating V segments, but an unknown experimental factor could not be ruled out. A further reported finding was that TCR beta sequences accurately predicted the HLA-A and HLA-B alleles for most subjects in the first cohort. The only immune exposure information available for the cohort was CMV serostatus. In vitro tests confirmed that a few of the cytomegalovirus-associated TCR beta chains recognize cytomegalovirus antigens. Because some donors lacked HLA typing at each locus, the association tests relied only on the typed subset. It was suggested by the authors that the approach could potentially be generalized to other disease states and immunological phenotypes. Sequencing depth was assumed to be roughly uniform across donors in the presence/absence analyses, though that assumption may not hold. The cohort was sequenced for TCR beta chains only, and without alpha or paired-chain data the features that could be detected were limited.

The cohort was made up of roughly 670 healthy bone marrow donors. Cohort members were all nominally healthy when sampled, although unrecorded immune exposures were likely present. The donor was CMV seropositive and belonged to the group of a few hundred seropositive cohort members. Every donor gave a peripheral blood sample, and the peripheral blood mononuclear cells from that sample were used for TCR beta sequencing. Genomic DNA extraction from the blood cell samples was performed with the Qiagen DNeasy Blood Extraction Kit. The protocol used for the library was the immunoSEQ multiplex PCR assay. For the multiplex PCR, a mixture combining 60 forward primers for TCR Vbeta segments and 13 reverse primers for TCR Jbeta segments was used. The CDR3 region of rearranged TCR beta genes was amplified from genomic DNA by a multiplex PCR assay. Amplified TCR beta libraries were sequenced as 87-base-pair reads on the Illumina HiSeq System. Turning to the authors' computational methods: In a later analysis, tens of millions of unique TCR beta chains were counted across the approximately 640 repertoires, and around 10 million of these chains were shared by at least two donors. A nearest-neighbor algorithm error-corrected the raw reads and collapsed the reads into unique sequences, merging closely related sequences to remove PCR and sequencing errors. To assign V, D and J gene segments, CDR3 sequences were aligned to IMGT reference sequences. For a sequence to be retained, at least a six-nucleotide match to both a V gene segment and a J gene segment was required. A rearrangement counted as productive if the CDR3 had no stop codons and remained in frame with V and J, and every other rearrangement counted as non-productive. Following IMGT convention, CDR3 was defined as the stretch from the second conserved V-encoded cysteine to the conserved J-encoded phenylalanine. The earlier analysis of 550 to 650 of the donors excluded any sequence lacking an unambiguous match to a single V gene segment. In an earlier analysis of approximately 550 of the donors, V segments were called functional above 56.7% productive rearrangements and were called segregating when the between-donor standard deviation exceeded 5%. A statistical classification framework was built to diagnose cytomegalovirus status from the catalog of TCR beta chain sequences. In a later analysis, V and J genes were assigned by comparing TCR nucleotide sequences against IMGT/GENE-DB human TR gene sequences. A later analysis assigned CDR3 sequences and most-parsimonious VDJ recombination scenarios with the TCRdist pipeline. In a later analysis, each TCR beta chain was defined by its CDR3 amino acid sequence together with its V-gene family, and reads lacking a unique V-gene family were excluded. In a later analysis, some 600 highly shared, low-generation-probability nucleotide sequences were removed to address suspected cross-contamination and a sequencing artifact. In a later analysis, a clonal expansion index for each public chain was calculated from normalized within-repertoire ranks of inferred template counts. A later analysis computed generation probabilities with a VDJ recombination model fitted to out-of-frame rearrangements, and checked the results against IGoR. In a later analysis, TCR-TCR, TCR-HLA and TCR-CMV co-occurrence was scored with hypergeometric tests, and a repertoire-size bias correction was applied to TCR pairs. To estimate false discovery rates, a later analysis permuted the HLA or CMV assignments 20 times. In a later analysis, co-occurring TCRs were grouped with DBSCAN, and TCRdist sequence similarity was added when clustering was performed within HLA-allele-positive subsets. Repertoires with fewer than 30,000 or more than 120,000 public chains, plus five repertoires with anomalous nucleotide sharing, were excluded from co-occurrence clustering. TCRdb re-hosts the immuneACCESS table, in-frame sequences only. Its copies lack some clones; in the studies checked, an unresolved V gene accounts for under half of them, and the cause for the rest is not known. V, J and clone size were drawn from that table, and D and trimming were deduced from the DNA. For this sample there are some 150,000 clones; roughly 82% appear just once. The ten largest clones add up to 6.6% of the sample.

The sequencing sample was made of PBMCs. This sequence originates from a woman in her fifties or sixties in good health and CMV-seropositive. The rearrangement joined TRBV30 to TRBJ2-3; the D gene is unclear. The CDR3 corresponds to CAWSVRLVSDTQYF. The sequenced DNA: TGTGCCTGGAGTGTAAGACTTGTCTCAGATACGCAGTATTTT.